The present T cell receptor beta chain was sequenced within a study of cytomegalovirus exposure and HLA in healthy donors. The donors formed part of the roughly 120-subject validation cohort, distinct from the approximately 670-subject first cohort. Worth noting for this clone: The target antigen is unknown.

The data were produced by immunoSEQ multiplex PCR, yet TCRdb's version contains in-frame clones alone and is incomplete. The table lists approximately 97,000 clones, roughly 94% of them singletons. CDR3 size: 17 residues. The J segment lost 5 bases and the V segment lost 3 bases, leaving 15 bases of the junction unmatched. Per the germline V gene, CDR1 is MDHEN and CDR2 is SYDVKM. Study-wide results and limits: In the roughly 120 validation repertoires, a later analysis found that first-cohort TCR clusters tended to co-occur. Altogether, 150 to 200 TCR beta chains were recorded as cytomegalovirus-associated. It was confirmed in vitro that a few of the CMV-associated chains were specific for CMV antigens.

This receptor was identified in a young woman in good health and CMV-seronegative. The chain uses TRBV28 and TRBJ1-1; 7 positions match TRBD1. Material for sequencing was PBMCs. In nucleotides, the CDR3 is TGTGCCAGCAGTTTCTTACAGGGGTCGAGTGAAAGGACTGAAGCTTTCTTT. This codes for CASSFLQGSSERTEAFF.